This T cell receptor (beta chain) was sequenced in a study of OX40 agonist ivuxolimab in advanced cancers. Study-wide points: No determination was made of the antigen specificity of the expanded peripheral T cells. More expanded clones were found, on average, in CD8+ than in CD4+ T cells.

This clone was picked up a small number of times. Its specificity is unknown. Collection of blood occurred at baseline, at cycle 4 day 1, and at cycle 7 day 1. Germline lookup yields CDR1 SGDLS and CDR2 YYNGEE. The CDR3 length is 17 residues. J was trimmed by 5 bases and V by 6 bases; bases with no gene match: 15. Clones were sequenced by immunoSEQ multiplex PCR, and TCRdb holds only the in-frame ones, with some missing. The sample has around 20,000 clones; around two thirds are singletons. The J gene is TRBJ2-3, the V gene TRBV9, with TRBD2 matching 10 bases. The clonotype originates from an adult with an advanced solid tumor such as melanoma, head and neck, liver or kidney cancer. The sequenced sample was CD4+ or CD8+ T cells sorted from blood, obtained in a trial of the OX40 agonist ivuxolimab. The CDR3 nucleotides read TGTGCCAGCAACTCAGTTTTGTCCGGGACTAGCGAAGATACGCAGTATTTT. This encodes CASNSVLSGTSEDTQYF.